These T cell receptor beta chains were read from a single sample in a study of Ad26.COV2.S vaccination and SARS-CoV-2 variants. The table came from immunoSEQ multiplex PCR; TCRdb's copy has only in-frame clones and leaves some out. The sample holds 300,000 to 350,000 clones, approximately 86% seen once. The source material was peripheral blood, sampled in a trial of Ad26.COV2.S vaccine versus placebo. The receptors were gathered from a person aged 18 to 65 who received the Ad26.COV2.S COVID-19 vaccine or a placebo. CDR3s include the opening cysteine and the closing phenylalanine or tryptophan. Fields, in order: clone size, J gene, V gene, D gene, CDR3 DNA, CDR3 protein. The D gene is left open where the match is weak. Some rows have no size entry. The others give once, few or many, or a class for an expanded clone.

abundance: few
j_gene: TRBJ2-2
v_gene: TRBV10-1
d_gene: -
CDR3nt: TGCGCCAGCAGTGATAACCCCAAGGGCGGGGAGCTGTTTTTT
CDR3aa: CASSDNPKGGELFF

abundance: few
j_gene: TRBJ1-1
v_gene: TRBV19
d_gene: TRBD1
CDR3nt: TGTGCCAGTAGTATTAGAGGACAGGGAGTTGGAACTGAAGCTTTCTTT
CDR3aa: CASSIRGQGVGTEAFF

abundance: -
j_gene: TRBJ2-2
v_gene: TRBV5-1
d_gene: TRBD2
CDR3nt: TGCGCCAGCAGCTTGGTCCCAGCGGGAGGAAACACCGGGGAGCTGTTTTTT
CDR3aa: CASSLVPAGGNTGELFF

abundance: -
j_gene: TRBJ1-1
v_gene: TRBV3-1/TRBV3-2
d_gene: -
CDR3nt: TGTGCCAGCAGCCAAGAGAGATTATTGATGAACACTGAAGCTTTCTTT
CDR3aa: CASSQERLLMNTEAFF

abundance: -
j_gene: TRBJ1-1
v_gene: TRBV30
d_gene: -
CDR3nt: TGTGCCTGGAGTGTACTGAACACTGAAGCTTTCTTT
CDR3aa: CAWSVLNTEAFF

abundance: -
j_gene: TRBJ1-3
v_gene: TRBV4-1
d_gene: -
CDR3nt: TGCGCCAGCAGCCAAGCCGGAGCCGCGGGGGGAAACACCATATATTTT
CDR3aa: CASSQAGAAGGNTIYF

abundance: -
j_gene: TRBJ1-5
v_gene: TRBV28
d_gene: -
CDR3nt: TGTGCCAGCAGTTTAGGCCAGGGTAGTAATCAGCCCCAGCATTTT
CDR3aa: CASSLGQGSNQPQHF

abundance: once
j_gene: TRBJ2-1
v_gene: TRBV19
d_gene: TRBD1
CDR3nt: TGTGCCAGTAGTGCAACGGGACAGGGCTGGTCCATTACGTCCTACAATGAGCAGTTCTTC
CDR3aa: CASSATGQGWSITSYNEQFF

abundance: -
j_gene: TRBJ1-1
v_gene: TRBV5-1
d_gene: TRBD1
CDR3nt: TGCGCCAGCAGCTTGGGGACAGGGGAAGAAGCTTTCTTT
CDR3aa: CASSLGTGEEAFF

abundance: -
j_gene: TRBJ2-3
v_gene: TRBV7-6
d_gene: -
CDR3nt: TGTGCCAGCAGCCCCGGGACTTCCACAGATACGCAGTATTTT
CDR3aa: CASSPGTSTDTQYF

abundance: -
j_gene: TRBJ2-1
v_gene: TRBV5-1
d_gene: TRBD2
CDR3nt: TGCGCCAGCAGCTCCGCTAGCGGACAAGCAATCAATGAGCAGTTCTTC
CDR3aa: CASSSASGQAINEQFF

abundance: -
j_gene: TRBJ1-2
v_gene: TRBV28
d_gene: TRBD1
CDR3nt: TGTGCCAGCAGTTCCTCGACAGGGGAGATTTATGGCTACACCTTC
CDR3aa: CASSSSTGEIYGYTF

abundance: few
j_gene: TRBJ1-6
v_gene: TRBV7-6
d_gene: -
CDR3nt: TGTGCCAGCAGCTTAGGGGAGGGTAATTCACCCCTCCACTTT
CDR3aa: CASSLGEGNSPLHF

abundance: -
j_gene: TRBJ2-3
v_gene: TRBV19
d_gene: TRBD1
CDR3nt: TGTGCCAGTAATCGTAACCGGGACAGGGGCCCAGATACGCAGTATTTT
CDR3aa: CASNRNRDRGPDTQYF

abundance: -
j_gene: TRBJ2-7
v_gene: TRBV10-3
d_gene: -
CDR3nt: TGTGCCATCAGCATACAGGGCTACGAGCAGTACTTC
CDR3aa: CAISIQGYEQYF

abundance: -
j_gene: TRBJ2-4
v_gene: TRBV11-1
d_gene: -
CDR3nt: TGTGCCAGCAGCACCCTCGGGGCCGGGGTGAACATTCAGTACTTC
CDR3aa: CASSTLGAGVNIQYF

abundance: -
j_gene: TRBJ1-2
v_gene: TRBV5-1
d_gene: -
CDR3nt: TGCGCCAGCAGCCTGCAGGGGAACTATGGCTACACCTTC
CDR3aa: CASSLQGNYGYTF

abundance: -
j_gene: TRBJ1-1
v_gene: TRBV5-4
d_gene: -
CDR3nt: TGTGCCAGCAGCTTCGGGGGGCTAGGGACTGAAGCTTTCTTT
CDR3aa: CASSFGGLGTEAFF

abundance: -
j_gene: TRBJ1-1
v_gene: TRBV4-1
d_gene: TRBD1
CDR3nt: TGCGCCAGCAGCCAGGAGATTTTCCGGGACAGGGGGCGCAAGGGGGTGAACACTGAAGCTTTCTTT
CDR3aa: CASSQEIFRDRGRKGVNTEAFF

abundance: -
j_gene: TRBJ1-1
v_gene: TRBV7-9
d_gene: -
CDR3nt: TGTGCCAGCAGCCCTACACAGGCGGGTGGTAATGAAGCTTTCTTT
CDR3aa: CASSPTQAGGNEAFF

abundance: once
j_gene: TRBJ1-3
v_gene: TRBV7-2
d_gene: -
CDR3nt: TGTGCCAGCAGCTTAGCCAGGGCCTCTGGAAACACCATATATTTT
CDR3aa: CASSLARASGNTIYF

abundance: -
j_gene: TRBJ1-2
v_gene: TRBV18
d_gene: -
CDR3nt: TGTGCCAGCTCACCAGCTGAGCATAACTATGGCTACACCTTC
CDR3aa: CASSPAEHNYGYTF

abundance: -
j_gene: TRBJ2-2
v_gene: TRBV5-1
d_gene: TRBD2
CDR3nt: TGCGCCAGCAGCTTGCTTAGCGGGGGGGCCAACACCGGGGAGCTGTTTTTT
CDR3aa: CASSLLSGGANTGELFF

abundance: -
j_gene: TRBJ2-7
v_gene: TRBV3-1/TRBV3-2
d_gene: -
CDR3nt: TGTGCCAGCAGCCAAGCCGTAGGGGGAACTTTC
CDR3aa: CASSQAVGGTF

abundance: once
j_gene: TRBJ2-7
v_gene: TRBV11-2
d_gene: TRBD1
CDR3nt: TGTGCCAGCAGCTGGACAGGGGTCCACGAGCAGTACTTC
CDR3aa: CASSWTGVHEQYF

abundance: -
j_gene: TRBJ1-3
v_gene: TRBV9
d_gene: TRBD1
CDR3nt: TGTGCCAGCAGCGTGGGACAGGGGGCATGGGGAAACACCATATATTTT
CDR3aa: CASSVGQGAWGNTIYF

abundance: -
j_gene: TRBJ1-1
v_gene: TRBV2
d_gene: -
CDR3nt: TGTGCCAGCCTAAGTAGCAGGCAGGTAAGCGAAGCTTTCTTT
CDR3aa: CASLSSRQVSEAFF

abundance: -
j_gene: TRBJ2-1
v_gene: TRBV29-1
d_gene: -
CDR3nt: TGCAGCGTTGGTGAGCGTTCCATGGGTGATGAGCAGTTCTTC
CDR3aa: CSVGERSMGDEQFF

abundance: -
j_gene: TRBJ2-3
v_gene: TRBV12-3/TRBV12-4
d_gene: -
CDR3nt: TGTGCCAGCAGTTTAGCCATCACAGATACGCAGTATTTT
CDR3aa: CASSLAITDTQYF

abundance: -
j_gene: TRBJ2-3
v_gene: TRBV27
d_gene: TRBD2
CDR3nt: TGTGCCAGCAGTTTCGAGGTGGGGCTAGCGGGAGGGTTGGGTACGCAGTATTTT
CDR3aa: CASSFEVGLAGGLGTQYF

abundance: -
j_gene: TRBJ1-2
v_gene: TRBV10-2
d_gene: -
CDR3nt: TGCGCCAGCAGTGGAGGCTATGGCTACACCTTC
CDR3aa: CASSGGYGYTF

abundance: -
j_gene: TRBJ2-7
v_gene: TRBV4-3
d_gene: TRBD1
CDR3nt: TGCGCCAGCAGCCAAGCACCGGGACAGGGCTACGAGCAGTACTTC
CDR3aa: CASSQAPGQGYEQYF

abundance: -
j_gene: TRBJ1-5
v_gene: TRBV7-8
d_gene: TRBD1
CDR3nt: TGTGCCAGCAGCTTGGGAGGACAGGAGGATCAGCCCCAGCATTTT
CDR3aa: CASSLGGQEDQPQHF

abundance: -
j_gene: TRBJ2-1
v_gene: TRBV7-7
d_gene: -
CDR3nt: TGTGCTAGCAGCTTAGCGAACGGGAATGAGCAGTTCTTC
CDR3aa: CASSLANGNEQFF

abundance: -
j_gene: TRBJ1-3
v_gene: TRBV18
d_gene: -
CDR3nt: TGTGCCAGCTCACCACCGGCAGTAGTGAACACCATATATTTT
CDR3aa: CASSPPAVVNTIYF

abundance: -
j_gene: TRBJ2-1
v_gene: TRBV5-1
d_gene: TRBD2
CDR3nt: TGCGCCAGCAGCTTGGTGACTAGCGGCTCCTACAATGAGCAGTTCTTC
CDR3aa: CASSLVTSGSYNEQFF

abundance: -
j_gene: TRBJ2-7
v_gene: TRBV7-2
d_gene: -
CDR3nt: TGTGCCAGCAGCTTAAATCTGGGGGGCGAGCAGTACTTC
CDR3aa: CASSLNLGGEQYF

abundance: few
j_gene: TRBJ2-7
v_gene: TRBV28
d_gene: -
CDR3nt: TGTGCCAGCAGTTTTCGTGGCGGATACGAGCAGTACTTC
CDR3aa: CASSFRGGYEQYF

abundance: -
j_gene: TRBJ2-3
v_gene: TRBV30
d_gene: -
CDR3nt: TGTGCCTGGAGTGGGGACCGGCCGGATACGCAGTATTTT
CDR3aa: CAWSGDRPDTQYF